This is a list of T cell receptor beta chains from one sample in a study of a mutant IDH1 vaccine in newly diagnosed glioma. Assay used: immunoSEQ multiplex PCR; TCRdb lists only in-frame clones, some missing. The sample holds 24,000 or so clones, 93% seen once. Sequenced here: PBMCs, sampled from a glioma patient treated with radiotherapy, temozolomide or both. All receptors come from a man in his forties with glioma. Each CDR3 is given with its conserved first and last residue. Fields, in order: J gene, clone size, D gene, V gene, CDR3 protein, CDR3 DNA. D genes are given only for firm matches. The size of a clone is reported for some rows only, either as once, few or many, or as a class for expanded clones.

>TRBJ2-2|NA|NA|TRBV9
CASSPRGAGSNTGELFF
TGTGCCAGCAGCCCTAGGGGGGCAGGATCGAACACCGGGGAGCTGTTTTTT
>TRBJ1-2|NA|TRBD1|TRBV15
CATSRGDSSTNYGYTF
TGTGCCACCAGCAGGGGGGACAGTTCAACTAACTATGGCTACACCTTC
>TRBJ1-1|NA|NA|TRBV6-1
CASSDPGNPEAFF
TGTGCCAGCAGTGACCCCGGCAACCCTGAAGCTTTCTTT
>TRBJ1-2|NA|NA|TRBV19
CASNSGHYGYTF
TGTGCCAGTAATTCAGGGCACTATGGCTACACCTTC
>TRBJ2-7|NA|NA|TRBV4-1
CASSQGGWEGRDHEQYF
TGCGCCAGCAGCCAGGGGGGATGGGAAGGCAGGGACCACGAGCAGTACTTC
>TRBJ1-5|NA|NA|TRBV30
CAWRIQGSNQPQHF
TGTGCCTGGAGAATTCAGGGTAGCAATCAGCCCCAGCATTTT
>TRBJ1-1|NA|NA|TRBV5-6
CASSFSGGTEAFF
TGTGCCAGCAGCTTCAGCGGGGGCACTGAAGCTTTCTTT
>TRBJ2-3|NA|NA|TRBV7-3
CASSLTDSPDTQYF
TGTGCCAGCAGCTTAACCGACAGCCCCGATACGCAGTATTTT
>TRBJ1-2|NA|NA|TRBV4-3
CASSQDLGNYGYTF
TGCGCCAGCAGCCAAGATCTGGGGAACTATGGCTACACCTTC
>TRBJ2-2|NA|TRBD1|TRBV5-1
CASSLAPDRANTGELFF
TGCGCCAGCAGCTTGGCCCCCGACAGGGCGAACACCGGGGAGCTGTTTTTT
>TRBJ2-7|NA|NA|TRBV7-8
CASSSTGFSYEQYF
TGTGCCAGCAGCTCGACAGGATTCTCCTACGAGCAGTACTTC
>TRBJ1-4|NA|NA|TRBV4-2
CASSQLLGRVGEVVEKLFF
TGTGCCAGCAGCCAACTACTGGGACGGGTTGGGGAGGTGGTTGAAAAACTGTTTTTT
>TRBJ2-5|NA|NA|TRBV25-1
CASSVGTRYQETQYF
TGTGCCAGCAGTGTCGGGACTCGGTACCAAGAGACCCAGTACTTC
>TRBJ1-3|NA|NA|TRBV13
CASSLPRLSGNTIYF
TGTGCCAGCAGCTTACCCAGGCTGAGCGGAAACACCATATATTTT
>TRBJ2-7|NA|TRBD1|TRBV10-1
CASSECRDRSYEQYF
TGCGCCAGCAGTGAGTGCCGGGACAGGTCCTACGAGCAGTACTTC
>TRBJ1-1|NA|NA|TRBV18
CASSPPTGFNDAFF
TGTGCCAGCTCACCACCCACGGGGTTTAATGACGCTTTCTTT
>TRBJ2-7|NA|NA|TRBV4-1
CASSQESQLDRAKLYEQYF
TGCGCCAGCAGCCAAGAGAGTCAGTTGGACAGAGCAAAACTCTACGAGCAGTACTTC
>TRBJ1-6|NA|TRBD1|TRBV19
CASIGLTGSGGNSPLHF
TGTGCCAGTATCGGATTGACAGGGTCAGGGGGAAATTCACCCCTCCACTTT
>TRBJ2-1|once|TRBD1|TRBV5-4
CASSGQGAYNEQFF
TGTGCCAGCAGTGGACAGGGGGCTTACAATGAGCAGTTCTTC
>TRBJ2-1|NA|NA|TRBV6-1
CASSKAQFSAYNEQFF
TGTGCCAGCAGTAAAGCCCAGTTTAGTGCTTACAATGAGCAGTTCTTC
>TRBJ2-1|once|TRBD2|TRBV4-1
CASSQASSGGAPEQFF
TGCGCCAGCAGCCAAGCTTCTAGCGGGGGGGCCCCTGAGCAGTTCTTC
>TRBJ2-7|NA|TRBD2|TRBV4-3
CASSQWTGGNEQYF
TGCGCCAGCAGCCAGTGGACGGGAGGGAACGAGCAGTACTTC
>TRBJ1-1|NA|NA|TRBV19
CASRYTGGTEAFF
TGTGCCAGTAGATACACAGGTGGCACTGAAGCTTTCTTT
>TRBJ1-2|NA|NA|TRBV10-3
CAISESDGWSGYTF
TGTGCCATCAGTGAGTCGGACGGGTGGAGTGGCTACACCTTC
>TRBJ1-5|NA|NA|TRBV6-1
CASSKDSHQPQHF
TGTGCCAGCAGCAAGGACAGTCATCAGCCCCAGCATTTT
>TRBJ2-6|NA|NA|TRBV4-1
CASSQPVGSGANVLTF
TGCGCCAGCAGCCAGCCCGTCGGCTCTGGGGCCAACGTCCTGACTTTC
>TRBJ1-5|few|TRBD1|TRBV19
CASSMLDRTNQPQHF
TGTGCCAGTAGTATGTTGGACAGGACCAATCAGCCCCAGCATTTT
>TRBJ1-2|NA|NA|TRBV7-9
CASSPKLGSLYGYTF
TGTGCCAGCAGCCCCAAACTAGGCAGCCTCTATGGCTACACCTTC
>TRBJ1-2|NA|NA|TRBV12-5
CASGFKTGAGAGYTF
TGTGCTAGTGGTTTCAAGACGGGTGCCGGTGCTGGCTACACCTTC
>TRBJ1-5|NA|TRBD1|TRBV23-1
CASSLYSGQGGDSNQPQHF
TGCGCCAGCAGTCTATACTCGGGACAGGGAGGGGATAGCAATCAGCCCCAGCATTTT
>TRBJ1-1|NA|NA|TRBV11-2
CASSLVFTGNTEAFF
TGTGCCAGCAGCTTAGTTTTTACAGGGAACACTGAAGCTTTCTTT
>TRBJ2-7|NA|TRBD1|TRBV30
CAWSSPGQGLPEQYF
TGTGCCTGGAGTTCGCCGGGACAGGGGCTTCCCGAGCAGTACTTC
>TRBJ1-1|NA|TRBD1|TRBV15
CATSSTTSGQGETEAFF
TGTGCCACCAGCAGTACCACTTCGGGACAGGGGGAGACTGAAGCTTTCTTT
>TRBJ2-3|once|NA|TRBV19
CASPGSGRLSTQYF
TGTGCCAGTCCAGGGTCTGGGCGTCTAAGTACGCAGTATTTT
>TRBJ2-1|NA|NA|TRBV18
CASSPLSYNEQFF
TGTGCCAGCTCACCCCTCTCCTACAATGAGCAGTTCTTC
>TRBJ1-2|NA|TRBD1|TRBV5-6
CASSFSGGNYGYTF
TGTGCCAGCAGCTTCTCAGGGGGCAACTATGGCTACACCTTC
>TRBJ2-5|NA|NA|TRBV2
CASSVLQETQYF
TGTGCCAGCAGTGTTTTGCAAGAGACCCAGTACTTC
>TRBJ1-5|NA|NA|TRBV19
CASSIIGVGNQPQHF
TGTGCCAGTAGTATAATCGGGGTCGGCAATCAGCCCCAGCATTTT
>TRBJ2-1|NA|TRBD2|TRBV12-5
CASGLVSLAGSYNEQFF
TGTGCTAGTGGTTTGGTCTCACTAGCGGGCTCCTACAATGAGCAGTTCTTC
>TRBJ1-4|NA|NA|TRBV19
CASSLPGGFTATNEKLFF
TGTGCCAGTAGCCTTCCCGGGGGATTCACAGCAACTAATGAAAAACTGTTTTTT
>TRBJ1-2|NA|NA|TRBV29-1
CSVVSVSNYGYTF
TGCAGCGTTGTTTCAGTCTCTAACTATGGCTACACCTTC
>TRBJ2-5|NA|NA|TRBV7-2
CASSPSREGTQYF
TGTGCCAGCAGCCCAAGTCGGGAAGGGACCCAGTACTTC
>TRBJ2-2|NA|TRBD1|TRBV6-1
CASRGTGGLVGELFF
TGTGCCAGCAGGGGGACAGGGGGCTTGGTCGGGGAGCTGTTTTTT
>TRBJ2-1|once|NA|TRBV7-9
CASSPRTGYNEQFF
TGTGCCAGCAGCCCCCGGACGGGATACAATGAGCAGTTCTTC
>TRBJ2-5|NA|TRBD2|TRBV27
CASSPGLAVGRETQYF
TGTGCCAGCAGTCCGGGACTAGCGGTGGGGCGGGAGACCCAGTACTTC
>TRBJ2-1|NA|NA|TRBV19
CASSERGFYNEQFF
TGTGCCAGTAGTGAAAGGGGGTTTTACAATGAGCAGTTCTTC
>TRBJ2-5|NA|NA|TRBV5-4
CASRKDLGGAGETQYF
TGTGCCAGCAGGAAGGACCTCGGGGGCGCGGGAGAGACCCAGTACTTC
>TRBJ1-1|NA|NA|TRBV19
CASTPLGGGRKTEAFF
TGTGCCAGTACCCCCCTGGGCGGGGGGCGAAAAACTGAAGCTTTCTTT
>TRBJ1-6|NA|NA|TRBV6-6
CASSTEDPNSPLHF
TGTGCCAGCAGTACAGAGGACCCTAATTCACCCCTCCACTTT